This TCR beta chain stems from a study of shared clonotypes between healthy human individuals. Study outcomes and limitations: Sorted-subset sequencing, rarefaction showed, was incomplete despite large depth. Only blood samples were collected, and tissue repertoires likely differ. The diversity represented, both genetic and in exposure history, was limited by few donors. Non-shared clonotypes had lower generation probabilities than those shared by all four donors.

Assay: immunoSEQ multiplex PCR; the TCRdb copy retains only in-frame clones and omits some. The data hold approximately 350,000 clones, with 90% to 98% observed a single time. V lost 7 bases to trimming and J lost 4 bases, with 16 bases between them. The CDR3 consists of 14 residues. CDR1 ENHRY and CDR2 SYGVKD come from the germline V gene. Comments on this clone: What it recognizes is unknown.

The clonotype originates from a man aged 30-40 years in good health. V is TRBV10-3 and J is TRBJ1-2; D call uncertain. Sequences were obtained from memory CD8+ T cells sorted from blood. Subset meaning: CD45RO+ cells pooled with CCR7-negative TemRA cells. The CDR3 DNA sequence: TGTGCCATCAAGAGGGATGGGCCTGTCTATGGCTACACCTTC. This sequence encodes CAIKRDGPVYGYTF.